This is a list of T cell receptor beta chains from one sample in a study of cytomegalovirus exposure and HLA in healthy donors. Here immunoSEQ multiplex PCR was the method, and the copy in TCRdb shows in-frame clones only, minus some. The repertoire has about 160,000 clones, approximately 86% of them found once; the top ten carry under 2.5%. Sequences were obtained from PBMCs. These receptor sequences come from a woman aged 18-30 years in good health and CMV-seronegative. Both conserved end residues are part of each CDR3. The D gene is left open where the match is weak. Clone size is given for some rows only: seen once, a few or many times, or a class if the clone is expanded.

J gene: TRBJ1-2
V gene: TRBV6-5
D gene: .
clone size: .
CDR3 protein: CATGPQEGNYGYTF
CDR3 DNA: TGTGCCACCGGGCCTCAGGAGGGCAACTATGGCTACACCTTC

J gene: TRBJ2-7
V gene: TRBV27
D gene: TRBD2
clone size: .
CDR3 protein: CASSPVASGSGYEQYF
CDR3 DNA: TGTGCCAGCAGTCCCGTAGCTAGCGGGAGCGGCTACGAGCAGTACTTC

J gene: TRBJ1-3
V gene: TRBV28
D gene: .
clone size: .
CDR3 protein: CASSLPQGGNTIYF
CDR3 DNA: TGTGCCAGCAGTTTACCCCAGGGGGGAAACACCATATATTTT

J gene: TRBJ1-3
V gene: TRBV27
D gene: TRBD1
clone size: .
CDR3 protein: CASSNLNSDRGIGNTIYF
CDR3 DNA: TGTGCCAGCAGCAACCTTAATAGTGACAGGGGAATTGGAAACACCATATATTTT

J gene: TRBJ1-2
V gene: TRBV6-1
D gene: TRBD1
clone size: .
CDR3 protein: CASSEASGTGLTYGYTF
CDR3 DNA: TGTGCCAGCAGTGAAGCCAGCGGGACAGGCTTGACCTATGGCTACACCTTC

J gene: TRBJ2-7
V gene: TRBV6-1
D gene: .
clone size: .
CDR3 protein: CASGQGGYEQYF
CDR3 DNA: TGTGCCAGCGGGCAGGGGGGCTACGAGCAGTACTTC

J gene: TRBJ1-1
V gene: TRBV7-2
D gene: .
clone size: .
CDR3 protein: CASSLTGFMNTEAFF
CDR3 DNA: TGTGCCAGCAGCTTGACAGGATTTATGAACACTGAAGCTTTCTTT

J gene: TRBJ1-2
V gene: TRBV30
D gene: .
clone size: .
CDR3 protein: CAWSLGEGWVYTF
CDR3 DNA: TGTGCCTGGAGTCTGGGGGAGGGATGGGTCTACACCTTC

J gene: TRBJ2-5
V gene: TRBV6-4
D gene: .
clone size: .
CDR3 protein: CASSDSRGRETQYF
CDR3 DNA: TGTGCCAGCAGTGACTCTCGGGGGAGGGAGACCCAGTACTTC

J gene: TRBJ1-3
V gene: TRBV28
D gene: .
clone size: .
CDR3 protein: CASTDSQPGNTIYF
CDR3 DNA: TGTGCCAGCACTGACAGTCAACCTGGAAACACCATATATTTT

J gene: TRBJ2-7
V gene: TRBV7-9
D gene: .
clone size: .
CDR3 protein: CASSFRAGSYEQYF
CDR3 DNA: TGTGCCAGCAGCTTCCGGGCGGGATCCTACGAGCAGTACTTC

J gene: TRBJ2-1
V gene: TRBV11-3
D gene: TRBD1
clone size: .
CDR3 protein: CASSSGQGADEQFF
CDR3 DNA: TGTGCCAGCAGCTCTGGACAGGGAGCCGATGAGCAGTTCTTC

J gene: TRBJ2-5
V gene: TRBV11-2
D gene: .
clone size: .
CDR3 protein: CASSLGTGIGMGETQYF
CDR3 DNA: TGTGCCAGCAGCTTGGGAACAGGGATTGGCATGGGAGAGACCCAGTACTTC

J gene: TRBJ1-2
V gene: TRBV2
D gene: TRBD1
clone size: .
CDR3 protein: CASRQGVGLGYGYTF
CDR3 DNA: TGTGCCAGCCGACAGGGGGTTGGTCTCGGCTATGGCTACACCTTC

J gene: TRBJ2-7
V gene: TRBV7-9
D gene: TRBD2
clone size: .
CDR3 protein: CASSLAGSGRQYF
CDR3 DNA: TGTGCCAGCAGCTTAGCCGGTAGCGGGAGGCAGTACTTC

J gene: TRBJ2-5
V gene: TRBV6-1
D gene: TRBD1
clone size: once
CDR3 protein: CASSRGPGETQYF
CDR3 DNA: TGTGCCAGCAGTAGGGGGCCCGGGGAGACCCAGTACTTC

J gene: TRBJ1-4
V gene: TRBV5-1
D gene: TRBD1
clone size: .
CDR3 protein: CASSSGTGEEKLFF
CDR3 DNA: TGCGCCAGCAGTTCCGGGACAGGGGAAGAGAAACTGTTTTTT

J gene: TRBJ1-6
V gene: TRBV27
D gene: TRBD1
clone size: .
CDR3 protein: CASSLGTENSPLHF
CDR3 DNA: TGTGCCAGCAGTTTAGGGACAGAGAATTCACCCCTCCACTTT

J gene: TRBJ2-7
V gene: TRBV5-1
D gene: TRBD2
clone size: .
CDR3 protein: CASRGGGEYEQYF
CDR3 DNA: TGCGCCAGCCGAGGCGGGGGAGAATACGAGCAGTACTTC

J gene: TRBJ1-5
V gene: TRBV5-1
D gene: TRBD1
clone size: .
CDR3 protein: CASSPGDRGSQPQHF
CDR3 DNA: TGCGCCAGCAGTCCGGGGGACAGGGGCAGTCAGCCCCAGCATTTT

J gene: TRBJ2-7
V gene: TRBV27
D gene: TRBD1
clone size: .
CDR3 protein: CATRNGQGTYEQYF
CDR3 DNA: TGTGCCACCCGTAACGGACAGGGGACCTACGAGCAGTACTTC

J gene: TRBJ2-3
V gene: TRBV11-2
D gene: TRBD2
clone size: .
CDR3 protein: CASSVTSVSTDTQYF
CDR3 DNA: TGTGCCAGCAGCGTAACTAGCGTTAGCACAGATACGCAGTATTTT

J gene: TRBJ2-3
V gene: TRBV15
D gene: TRBD1
clone size: .
CDR3 protein: CATSRDRRQGAHGTHLDTQYF
CDR3 DNA: TGTGCCACCAGCAGGGATCGTCGCCAGGGGGCACATGGAACCCATTTAGATACGCAGTATTTT

J gene: TRBJ1-2
V gene: TRBV5-1
D gene: TRBD1
clone size: .
CDR3 protein: CASSSGQDPYGYTF
CDR3 DNA: TGCGCCAGCAGCTCAGGACAGGACCCCTATGGCTACACCTTC

J gene: TRBJ2-1
V gene: TRBV4-1
D gene: .
clone size: .
CDR3 protein: CASSQEGGAVYNEQFF
CDR3 DNA: TGCGCCAGCAGCCAAGAAGGGGGGGCGGTTTACAATGAGCAGTTCTTC

J gene: TRBJ2-1
V gene: TRBV12-5
D gene: TRBD1
clone size: .
CDR3 protein: CASGLRDRGFNEQFF
CDR3 DNA: TGTGCTAGTGGTTTGAGGGACAGGGGATTCAATGAGCAGTTCTTC